These T cell receptor beta chains were read from a single sample in a study. TCRdb re-called the 5' RACE reads with MiXCR, one entry per CDR3 protein. The table lists roughly 50,000 distinct CDR3 sequences, about 24% of them singletons. Sequencing used tumor-infiltrating naive CD4+ T cells sorted from the breast tumor. The receptors originated from a female donor with breast cancer. CDR3s include the opening cysteine and the closing phenylalanine or tryptophan. The D gene is left open where the match is weak.

d_gene | v_gene | CDR3aa
TRBD2 | TRBV29-1 | CSASETSGSNEQFF
TRBD1 | TRBV29-1 | CSVGPGTGITEAFF
. | TRBV7-2 | CASSLEYQRTDTQYF
TRBD2 | TRBV29-1 | CSVNPGGSSYEQCF
. | TRBV12-3/TRBV12-4 | CASRRQSYEQYF
. | TRBV5-1 | CASSPRDGAGELFF
TRBD1 | TRBV6-5 | CASSYRTGSRSGANVLTF
. | TRBV7-2 | CASSPRGATNEKLFF
TRBD1 | TRBV5-1 | CASSSRQGSYNEQFF
TRBD2 | TRBV5-1 | CASSLAGTRDNEQFF
TRBD1 | TRBV5-1 | CASREPGQMNTGELFF
. | TRBV7-2 | CASSLADEQYF
. | TRBV10-1 | CASRDGITDEQYF
. | TRBV2 | CASSKQGPQYF
TRBD2 | TRBV29-1 | CSVGTSGSYEQYF
TRBD1 | TRBV7-9 | CASRNRGPDYEQYF
. | TRBV7-2 | CASSFNEVSSGANVLTF
. | TRBV28 | CASSRDRRETQYF
. | TRBV5-1 | CASSAAGAPDEQYF
. | TRBV4-3 | CASSQDPRDSPLHF
TRBD1 | TRBV6-2/TRBV6-3 | CASSYGDSFATNEKLFF
. | TRBV5-1 | CASSPFTGIVKNIQYF